This entry describes one T cell receptor beta chain. No antigen is known for it. Original processing methods: ImmunoSEQ supplied junction-only sequences lacking quality scores, so filtering was different. The assay was immunoSEQ multiplex PCR, and TCRdb's table has in-frame clones only and misses some. For V, J and clone size, that table is used; D and trimming come from the DNA. The repertoire consists of around 2.1 million clones, with 90% to 95% occurring once and the leading ten covering around 1.7%. Germline-derived CDR1 and CDR2 are MNHEY and SMNVEV (reference sequence). The germline V and J ends were trimmed by 6 bases and 6 bases, with 14 bases remaining between them. This CDR3 region has 13 residues. These data come from a study of shared clonotypes between healthy human individuals. Study-level background: Those who served as donors were a couple of women and a few men between the ages of 18 and 49.

Study results and caveats: Large sequencing depth failed to make sorted-subset sequencing complete, rarefaction showed.

As defined, naive CD8 cells were CD45RO-negative and positively selected for CCR7, with terminally differentiated effector memory CD45RA+ cells excluded. The receptor was derived from a man aged 18 to 30 in good health. Some clones in this sample may be carry-over from other donors' samples. Sequencing input: naive CD8+ T cells from PBMCs. The chain is built from TRBV27 and TRBJ1-1; D remains unclear. The CDR3 DNA follows: TGTGCCAGCAGCCCGGGCGGGAGGCCTGAAGCTTTCTTT. This encodes CASSPGGRPEAFF.